Each of the 23 T cell receptor beta chains below was sequenced from the same sample in a study of blood T cells in healthy people across ages. A second 7 to 11 cycle PCR used barcoded and J-beta primers. Each CDR3 protein gets one entry after TCRdb re-called the 5' RACE reads with MiXCR. The sample has approximately 690,000 distinct CDR3 sequences; about 43% are singletons. Sequenced material: blood. The source is an elderly man in good health.

The chain joins TRBV6-6 to TRBJ1-2; possibly TRBD1 for D (6 bases). The V gene lost 5 bases and the J gene lost 0 bases, with 10 bases spanning the gap. CDR3 length: 14 residues. The germline CDR1 and CDR2 sequences are MNHNY and SVGAGI (reference sequence). The DNA for the CDR3 is TGTGCCAGCAGTGTGCAGGGGACTAACTATGGCTACACCTTC. It encodes CASSVQGTNYGYTF.

This clonotype was detected only a few times. The chain is built from TRBV27 and TRBJ2-7; no firm D call. Looked up from germline, CDR1 is MNHEY and CDR2 is SMNVEV (reference sequence). The V gene lost 6 bases and the J gene lost 6 bases, with 12 bases spanning the gap. The CDR3 has 12 amino acids. The CDR3 bases are TGTGCCAGCAGGAACCCCTCTAGCGAGCAGTACTTC. It translates to CASRNPSSEQYF.

This rearrangement joins TRBV2 to TRBJ2-7, with D perhaps TRBD2 (5 bases). The V end was cut by 3 bases, the J end by 0 bases, with 9 bases between. Germline V gene sequence: CDR1 SNHLY, CDR2 FYNNEI. The CDR3 extends over 14 amino acids. In nucleotides, the CDR3 is TGTGCCAGCAGTGACCGGGGAAGCTCCTACGAGCAGTACTTC. Translating gives CASSDRGSSYEQYF.

This clonotype was seen only a few times. The chain combines TRBV20-1 with TRBJ1-1; D is unresolved. Trimming shortened V by 5 bases and J by 9 bases, and 16 bases separated the two germline ends. Germline V gene lookup returns CDR1 DFQATT and CDR2 SNEGSKA (reference sequence). This CDR3 spans 12 amino acids. The CDR3 region is CSAGYFKTQAFF. DNA of the CDR3: TGCAGTGCTGGCTACTTTAAGACACAAGCTTTCTTT.

The table lists this clonotype with many counts. This sequence joins TRBV25-1 and TRBJ2-3; TRBD1 might be the D (5 bases). Trimming took 0 bases from V and 5 from J, leaving 12 bases between them. In germline, CDR1 is MGHDK, CDR2 SYGVNS. The CDR3 is 15 residues long. CDR3 DNA: TGTGCCAGCAGTGAATACAGGGCCCCGAGAGATACGCAGTATTTT. It encodes CASSEYRAPRDTQYF.

A few counts support this clonotype. The V gene is TRBV15, the J gene TRBJ2-1; either TRBD1 or TRBD2 may supply D (5 bases each). V shed 1 base and J shed 7 bases, with 14 bases lying between them. Germline CDR1 is LNHNV and CDR2 is YYDKDF (reference sequence). This CDR3 has 15 residues. CDR3 nucleotides: TGTGCCACCAGCAGAGGGTGGGGGAAAACTAATGAGCAGTTCTTC. This gives the protein CATSRGWGKTNEQFF. The full variable domain, in which reference TRBV15 and TRBJ2-1 provide the parts outside the CDR3, is DAMVIQNPRYQVTQFGKPVTLSCSQTLNHNVMYWYQQKSSQAPKLLFHYYDKDFNNEADTPDNFQSRRPNTSFCFLDIRSPGLGDTAMYLCATSRGWGKTNEQFFGPGTRLTVL.

There are a few counts of this clonotype. The chain is built from TRBV10-3 and TRBJ2-3; 13 nucleotides agree with TRBD2. The V gene end was trimmed by 6 bases and the J gene end by 0 bases; junction bases not matched to a gene: 18. Per germline, CDR1 ENHRY and CDR2 SYGVKD. CDR3 size: 21 residues. Here the CDR3 DNA reads TGTGCCATCAGAGCCGGACAGGGGGCCGGGACTAGCGGGACGAGCACAGATACGCAGTATTTT. This translates into CAIRAGQGAGTSGTSTDTQYF.

For this clonotype: A much larger clone differs from this one at a single base, so this may be a read error. The J gene is TRBJ2-1, the V gene TRBV7-2; 7 bases match TRBD1. The CDR3 contains 12 residues. Germline-derived CDR1 and CDR2 are SGHTA and FQGNSA. V lost 4 bases, J lost 12 bases, and 6 bases stayed unmatched. CDR3 sequence reads: CASSSTGDGQFF. DNA of the CDR3: TGTGCCAGCAGCTCTACAGGGGATGGGCAGTTCTTC.

Regarding this clonotype: The junction departs from the called germline gene at one end, perhaps through a read error. This chain connects TRBV6-2 or TRBV6-3 to TRBJ2-3; weak D call: TRBD1 (6 bases). The CDR3 extends over 14 amino acids. Germline CDR1 is MNHEY and CDR2 is SVGEGT. Here the CDR3 DNA reads TGTGCCAGCAGCTTTGACAGGTCCCAAGATGCGCAGTATTTT. Its protein product is CASSFDRSQDAQYF.

The chain employs TRBV30 and TRBJ1-1, with D possibly TRBD1 on 6 matching bases. In germline, CDR1 is GTSNPN, CDR2 SVGIG (reference sequence). The CDR3 consists of 14 residues. V gave up 2 bases and J gave up 5 bases, with 15 bases separating them. The chain's CDR3 is CAWSRQGGGTEAFF. CDR3 DNA sequence: TGTGCCTGGAGTCGTCAGGGAGGGGGAACTGAAGCTTTCTTT.

On this clonotype itself: A read error is possible here, since a much larger clone lies one base away. The gene calls are TRBV20-1 and TRBJ2-3; tentatively, D is TRBD2 (5 bases). The CDR3 is 13 amino acids. Germline CDR1 is DFQATT and CDR2 is SNEGSKA (reference sequence). The CDR3 loop reads CCWKLDDTDTQYF. CDR3 in DNA: TGCTGTTGGAAACTAGATGACACAGATACGCAGTATTTT.

In this sample, this clonotype turned up a few times. The chain joins TRBV7-9 to TRBJ2-7, with TRBD1 as a possible D gene (5 bases). V was shortened by 2 bases and J by 1 base, with 9 bases between the two germline ends. In germline, CDR1 is SEHNR, CDR2 FQNEAQ (reference sequence). The length of the CDR3 is 14 residues. The CDR3 sequence: CASSLPRQSYEQYF. CDR3 DNA: TGTGCCAGCAGCTTACCGCGACAGTCCTACGAGCAGTACTTC.

The chain employs TRBV7-2 and TRBJ1-1; 8 bases line up with TRBD1. From germline, CDR1 is SGHTA and CDR2 FQGNSA. The CDR3 spans 15 residues. J gave up 4 bases and V 5 bases, and 9 bases lay outside the gene matches. The CDR3 DNA sequence: TGTGCCAGCAGCACATACGGACAGGGACTCACTGAAGCTTTCTTT. Its protein product is CASSTYGQGLTEAFF.

The chain has TRBV24-1 and TRBJ2-4; 7 bases agree with TRBD1. The CDR3 has 15 residues. CDR1 and CDR2 (germline): KGHDR, SFDVKD. J was trimmed by 7 bases and V by 3 bases; bases with no gene match: 8. CDR3 sequence reads: CATSDAGGSWNIQYF. In DNA, the CDR3 is TGTGCCACCAGTGATGCAGGGGGTAGTTGGAACATTCAGTACTTC.

The table lists this clonotype with a count of one. The chain couples TRBV7-2 to TRBJ2-1; 7 bases agree with TRBD2. The J segment lost 10 bases and the V segment lost 7 bases, leaving 13 bases of the junction unmatched. Germline CDR1 SGHTA, CDR2 FQGNSA. This CDR3 has 14 residues. The CDR3 DNA is TGTGCCAGCAAGCACGGGGGGTCCAACTACGAGCAGTTCTTC. Its protein product is CASKHGGSNYEQFF.

This clonotype was found a few times. The CDR3 loop is CSAWGASSGANVLTF. The CDR3 nucleotides are TGCAGCGCTTGGGGAGCAAGCTCTGGGGCCAACGTCCTGACTTTC. The J gene is TRBJ2-6, the V gene TRBV29-1, with D possibly matching TRBD2 (5 bases). Germline lookup yields CDR1 SQVTM and CDR2 ANQGSEA. The CDR3 loop spans 15 amino acids. V lost 7 bases and J 0 bases, leaving 13 bases between the germline ends.

The chain employs TRBV20-1 and TRBJ2-1; TRBD2 agrees at 7 bases. CDR1 is DFQATT, CDR2 SNEGSKA, per germline (reference sequence). V was clipped by 2 bases and J by 1 base; unmatched bases: 11. The CDR3 consists of 17 residues. CDR3 in DNA: TGCAGTGCTAGAATGTTTGGGGGGGTTAAATCCTACAATGAGCAGTTCTTC. It is translated as CSARMFGGVKSYNEQFF.

About this clonotype itself: This clone may be a read error of a much larger clone one base away. The chain combines TRBV7-2 with TRBJ2-6; tentative D call: TRBD2 (7 bases). The CDR3 consists of 17 residues. Germline CDR1 is SGHTA and CDR2 is FQGNSA. The DNA for the CDR3 is TGTGCCAGCAGCTTAAGGGGGGGGAGCTCTGGGGCCAACATCCTGACTTTC. Translating gives CASSLRGGSSGANILTF.

This clonotype came up a few times. The chain employs TRBV6-6 and TRBJ2-3, with 8 bases matching TRBD1. Germline V gene lookup returns CDR1 MNHNY and CDR2 SVGAGI (reference sequence). The CDR3 runs 15 residues. V lost 4 bases, J lost 3 bases, and 6 bases stayed unmatched. Written as DNA, the CDR3 is TGTGCCAGCAGTTCCGTTGACAGGGGTACAGATACGCAGTATTTT. It is translated as CASSSVDRGTDTQYF.

The table lists this clonotype with a count of one. This chain joins TRBV27 and TRBJ1-5, with a possible D match to TRBD1 (5 bases). Deletions cut 8 bases from V and 7 bases from J, with 18 bases between. In germline, CDR1 is MNHEY, CDR2 SMNVEV (reference sequence). The CDR3 runs 14 residues. CDR3 sequence: CASGPRGGGQPQHF. The CDR3 nucleotides read TGTGCCAGCGGTCCCCGGGGGGGTGGGCAGCCCCAGCATTTT.

This clonotype was seen a few times. The V gene is TRBV7-2, the J gene TRBJ2-6, with TRBD1 matching 11 bases. From germline, CDR1 is SGHTA and CDR2 FQGNSA. The trim removed 6 bases at V and 3 bases at J, leaving 7 bases unmatched. The CDR3 runs to 17 residues. The CDR3, as DNA: TGTGCCAGCAGTCAGGACAGGGGGCAACATGGGGCCAACGTCCTGACTTTC. Protein: CASSQDRGQHGANVLTF.

V is TRBV2 and J is TRBJ2-1; the D gene is possibly TRBD1 (5 bases). Between the trimmed V and J ends, which lost 6 bases and 6 bases, there was a span of 9 bases. Germline V gene sequence: CDR1 SNHLY, CDR2 FYNNEI. CDR3 length: 12 residues. In DNA, the CDR3 is TGTGCCAGCAGGAGGCAGGGCAATGAGCAGTTCTTC. It is translated as CASRRQGNEQFF.

This chain joins TRBV6-2 or TRBV6-3 and TRBJ1-1; D is unclear. Trimming left V 5 bases short and J 10 bases short, with 20 bases between. The CDR3 spans 14 residues. Germline V gene data show CDR1 as MNHEY and CDR2 as SVGEGT. The CDR3 coding sequence is TGTGCCAGCAGTCAAGAAGGGCCTATTTCGGGAGCTTTCTTT. Its translation: CASSQEGPISGAFF.